The 16 T cell receptor beta chains below were found in one sample sequenced in a study of healthy donors' naive CD4 and CD8 T cells. Each TCR library used approximately 500 ng of total RNA and a linear amplification protocol. Each CDR3 protein gets one entry after TCRdb re-called the reads with MiXCR. The table records about 180,000 distinct CDR3 sequences, over 60% of them present only once. The sequenced sample was naive CD4+ and CD8+ T cells sorted from blood, pooled from several donors. The receptors come from a pool of human donors in good health; the sample pools cells from several healthy donors.

The chain links TRBV6-5 to TRBJ2-7, with D possibly being TRBD1 (5 bases). CDR1 and CDR2 from the germline V gene are MNHEY and SVGAGI. The CDR3 extends over 16 amino acids. Trimming pared 4 bases from V and 2 bases from J, leaving 18 bases between. The CDR3 sequence: CASSSYSSTAPYEQYF. Written as DNA, the CDR3 is TGTGCCAGCAGTTCGTACTCGTCGACAGCACCCTACGAGCAGTACTTC.

V usage is TRBV7-9 and J usage is TRBJ2-1, with 10 bases that match TRBD2. The CDR3 is made up of 15 amino acids. Germline assignment: CDR1 SEHNR and CDR2 FQNEAQ (reference sequence). Germline trimming cut 6 bases from V and 8 bases from J; bases unmatched to any gene: 10. CDR3 bases: TGTGCCAGCAGGGCCACTAGCGGGGCCTCGGATGAGCAGTTCTTC. This codes for CASRATSGASDEQFF.

The chain couples TRBV29-1 to TRBJ1-1; D is undetermined. This CDR3 region has 13 residues. The V and J ends lost 7 bases and 6 bases respectively, with 18 bases between them. Germline V gene lookup returns CDR1 SQVTM and CDR2 ANQGSEA. CDR3 sequence: CSAPVSLASEAFF. The CDR3 bases are TGCAGCGCTCCAGTGAGTTTGGCGTCTGAAGCTTTCTTT.

This chain links TRBV6-2 or TRBV6-3 with TRBJ2-2; TRBD2 matches 7 bases. V shed 7 bases, J shed 2 bases, and the junction held 4 bases outside the gene matches. Germline CDR1 reads MNHEY; CDR2 reads SVGEGT. The CDR3 has 14 residues. CDR3 protein: CASTGLENTGELFF. As DNA, the CDR3 is TGTGCCAGCACAGGACTAGAAAACACCGGGGAGCTGTTTTTT.

This chain joins TRBV30 and TRBJ2-1, with no clear D. In germline, CDR1 is GTSNPN, CDR2 SVGIG (reference sequence). The V gene lost 5 bases and the J gene lost 5 bases, with 7 bases spanning the gap. The CDR3 is made up of 11 amino acids. The CDR3, as DNA: TGTGCCTGGGGCATAGACAATGAGCAGTTCTTC. Residues: CAWGIDNEQFF.

The CDR3 region is CASSFGTGNSAGNTIYF. CDR3 coding DNA: TGTGCCAGCAGCTTCGGGACAGGGAATTCTGCTGGAAACACCATATATTTT. The gene calls are TRBV13 and TRBJ1-3; 9 bases map to TRBD1. Germline trimming cut 3 bases from V and 2 bases from J; bases unmatched to any gene: 8. CDR1 is PRHDT and CDR2 is FYEKMQ in the germline V gene (reference sequence). There are 17 residues in the CDR3. The full variable domain, with the rest looked up from reference TRBV13 and TRBJ1-3, is AAGVIQSPRHLIKEKRETATLKCYPIPRHDTVYWYQQGPGQDPQFLISFYEKMQSDKGSIPDRFSAQQFSDYHSELNMSSLELGDSALYFCASSFGTGNSAGNTIYFGEGSWLTVV.

V is TRBV29-1 and J is TRBJ1-1; D unresolved. V lost 4 bases, J lost 1 base, and 7 bases lay in between. The CDR3 is made up of 12 amino acids. Germline CDR1 reads SQVTM; CDR2 reads ANQGSEA. CDR3 in amino acids: CSVAQQNTEAFF. CDR3 nucleotides: TGCAGCGTTGCTCAGCAGAACACTGAAGCTTTCTTT.

This chain joins TRBV7-8 and TRBJ2-5; a weak D match, TRBD1 (5 bases). The V gene lost 4 bases and the J gene lost 5 bases, with 20 bases spanning the gap. The CDR3 runs 16 residues. Germline loops: CDR1 SGHVS, CDR2 FQNEAQ. DNA of the CDR3: TGTGCCAGCAGCTCGTCTCGTTCAGGGATCGAGGAGACCCAGTACTTC. Residues: CASSSSRSGIEETQYF. The full variable domain, rest sourced from reference TRBV7-8 and TRBJ2-5, is GAGVSQSPRYKVAKRGQDVALRCDPISGHVSLFWYQQALGQGPEFLTYFQNEAQLDKSGLPSDRFFAERPEGSVSTLKIQRTQQEDSAVYLCASSSSRSGIEETQYFGPGTRLLVL.

The chain links TRBV12-3 or TRBV12-4 to TRBJ2-1; 9 bases line up with TRBD1. Trimming removed 5 bases from V and 7 bases from J; junction bases left unmatched: 9. The CDR3 runs 15 residues. CDR3 DNA sequence: TGTGCCAGCAGTCTAGGGGACAGGGCTGTAAATGAGCAGTTCTTC. Protein product: CASSLGDRAVNEQFF.

The chain employs TRBV11-2 and TRBJ2-5; a possible D gene is TRBD1 (6 bases). This CDR3 contains 14 residues. Germline CDR1 is SGHAT and CDR2 is FQNNGV. V shed 5 bases and J shed 2 bases, with 12 bases lying between them. CDR3 protein: CASSPWTDQETQYF. The CDR3 DNA sequence: TGTGCCAGCAGCCCTTGGACAGATCAAGAGACCCAGTACTTC.

The gene calls are TRBV5-5 and TRBJ2-1, with 11 positions matching TRBD2. This CDR3 has 13 amino acids. V was clipped by 10 bases and J by 8 bases; unmatched bases: 8. Germline loops: CDR1 SGHKS, CDR2 YYEKEE (reference sequence). CDR3 DNA sequence: TGTGCCGCTAGCGGGGGGTCACTATATGAGCAGTTCTTC. Translation gives CAASGGSLYEQFF.

The V and J genes are TRBV30 and TRBJ2-7; no firm D call. The CDR3 has 12 residues. The germline V gene encodes CDR1 GTSNPN and CDR2 SVGIG (reference sequence). V shed 1 base and J shed 5 bases, with 9 bases lying between them. CDR3 loop: CAWSDERDEQYF. CDR3 nucleotides: TGTGCCTGGAGTGACGAAAGGGACGAGCAGTACTTC.

The V call is TRBV29-1, the J call TRBJ2-1, with D possibly being TRBD2 (5 bases). Germline V CDR1 and CDR2: SQVTM, ANQGSEA. The length of the CDR3 is 9 residues. The V gene lost 8 bases and the J gene lost 13 bases, with 12 bases spanning the gap. As DNA, the CDR3 is TGCAGCCTAGGACTCGGACAGTTCTTC. Protein sequence: CSLGLGQFF.

This chain links TRBV5-1 with TRBJ1-6; TRBD1 matches 7 bases. The CDR3 is made up of 19 amino acids. The J segment lost 0 bases and the V segment lost 4 bases, leaving 13 bases of the junction unmatched. Germline CDR1 SGHRS, CDR2 YFSETQ. CDR3 sequence (DNA): TGCGCCAGCAGCACCGACCCAGGGGGATGGAGCTCCTATAATTCACCCCTCCACTTT. Translation: CASSTDPGGWSSYNSPLHF.

This clonotype occurred once. The V gene is TRBV6-4, the J gene TRBJ2-2; D perhaps matches TRBD2 (5 bases). CDR1 and CDR2 from the germline V gene are MRHNA and SNTAGT. With 3 bases removed from V and 5 bases from J, the gap between germline ends came to 7 bases. There are 13 residues in the CDR3. The CDR3 DNA reads TGTGCCAGCAGTGAGTCGGGAACCGGGGAGCTGTTTTTT. Protein sequence: CASSESGTGELFF.

The chain is built from TRBV7-9 and TRBJ1-2; 11 positions agree with TRBD1. Germline CDR1 and CDR2: SEHNR and FQNEAQ (reference sequence). This CDR3 comprises 12 residues. The trim removed 5 bases at V and 7 bases at J, leaving 0 bases unmatched. The CDR3 protein is CASSGTGGGYTF. As DNA, the CDR3 is TGTGCCAGCAGCGGGACAGGGGGTGGCTACACCTTC.